This is a list of T cell receptor beta chains from one sample in a study of blood T cells in healthy people across ages. TCRdb reanalysed the 5' RACE reads using MiXCR and keeps one entry per CDR3 protein. The repertoire holds about 680,000 distinct CDR3 sequences, with 49% as singletons. Specimen: blood. The receptors here all came from a woman aged 55-70 years in good health. The CDR3 runs from the conserved cysteine through the conserved F or W. The D gene is left open where the match is weak. Clone size appears in some rows only: once, few, many, or a class for an expanded clone.

j_gene	v_gene	len	d_gene	abundance	CDR3aa	CDR3nt
TRBJ2-5	TRBV6-6	15	TRBD1	NA	CASSYPGTGRKTQYF	TGTGCCAGCAGTTACCCAGGGACAGGGCGGAAGACCCAGTACTTC
TRBJ2-1	TRBV7-2	13	TRBD2	NA	CASKPSGRNEQFF	TGTGCCAGTAAACCTAGCGGGAGAAATGAGCAGTTCTTC
TRBJ2-1	TRBV20-1	14	TRBD2	few	CSARVPSGLYEQFF	TGCAGTGCTAGAGTCCCTAGCGGGTTGTATGAGCAGTTCTTC
TRBJ2-7	TRBV6-2/TRBV6-3	14	NA	few	CASRGGGSTYEQYF	TGTGCCAGCAGAGGTGGCGGGTCGACCTACGAGCAGTACTTC
TRBJ2-3	TRBV29-1	16	TRBD2	few	CSVAALAGGPTDTQYF	TGCAGCGTCGCCGCACTAGCGGGAGGGCCCACAGATACGCAGTATTTT
TRBJ1-4	TRBV29-1	14	NA	NA	CSVFLDSAYEKLFF	TGCAGCGTATTCTTAGACAGCGCCTATGAAAAACTGTTTTTT
TRBJ1-2	TRBV4-1	16	NA	NA	CASSQDLSLRGYGYTF	TGCGCCAGCAGCCAAGACCTGAGCTTGCGAGGATATGGCTACACCTTC
TRBJ2-2	TRBV20-1	12	TRBD2	few	CSAQTSAGELFF	TGCAGTGCGCAAACTAGCGCCGGGGAGCTGTTTTTT
TRBJ2-3	TRBV20-1	16	NA	NA	CSARRPGQVGLDTQYF	TGCAGTGCGAGGAGACCGGGACAAGTAGGATTGGATACGCAGTATTTT
TRBJ1-2	TRBV7-2	15	NA	NA	CASSLVGGDRYGYTF	TGTGCCAGCAGCCTAGTCGGGGGCGACCGGTATGGCTACACCTTC
TRBJ2-1	TRBV5-1	16	NA	NA	CASSLAGLANYNEQFF	TGCGCCAGCAGCTTGGCAGGTTTAGCGAACTACAATGAGCAGTTCTTC
TRBJ2-7	TRBV28	14	NA	NA	CASSLGQDPYEQYF	TGTGCCAGCAGTTTGGGGCAGGACCCCTACGAGCAGTACTTC
TRBJ2-1	TRBV4-3	16	NA	NA	CASSQDQYPLYNEQFF	TGCGCCAGCAGCCAAGACCAGTATCCTTTGTACAATGAGCAGTTCTTC
TRBJ2-7	TRBV10-3	14	NA	NA	CAIRRQGGPYEQYF	TGTGCCATCAGGCGGCAGGGGGGCCCCTACGAGCAGTACTTC
TRBJ2-1	TRBV7-7	16	TRBD1	once	CASSYGTGGLYNEQFF	TGTGCTAGCAGCTATGGGACAGGGGGCCTGTACAATGAGCAGTTCTTC
TRBJ2-1	TRBV11-2	15	TRBD2	NA	CASRSLAGVKNEQFF	TGTGCCAGCAGGTCTTTAGCGGGAGTGAAGAATGAGCAGTTCTTC
TRBJ2-1	TRBV27	15	TRBD1	NA	CASSLGQGARNEQFF	TGTGCCAGCAGTTTAGGACAGGGGGCGCGTAATGAGCAGTTCTTC
TRBJ2-7	TRBV10-3	13	TRBD1	once	CAIGRQGVHEQYF	TGTGCCATCGGCAGGCAGGGGGTCCACGAGCAGTACTTC
TRBJ2-1	TRBV7-3	16	TRBD2	NA	CASSLTSANSYNEQFF	TGTGCCAGCAGCTTGACTAGCGCGAACTCCTACAATGAGCAGTTCTTC
TRBJ2-1	TRBV28	12	NA	NA	CASSGVGDEQFF	TGTGCCAGCAGCGGGGTTGGGGATGAGCAGTTCTTC
TRBJ2-7	TRBV25-1	15	NA	few	CASSEYDSSSYEQYF	TGTGCCAGCAGTGAATATGACAGTAGCTCCTACGAGCAGTACTTC
TRBJ2-1	TRBV29-1	14	TRBD1	NA	CSVVGTGVVNEQFF	TGCAGCGTTGTGGGGACAGGGGTTGTGAATGAGCAGTTCTTC